This TCR beta chain was sequenced in a study of T cells in Graves' hyperthyroidism and ophthalmopathy. Reasons for excluding patients were uncontrolled infection, other autoimmune disease, pregnancy or lactation. PBMCs were obtained from 9.5 to 10 ml fresh peripheral blood. Study results and caveats: Separation of ophthalmopathy from stable hyperthyroidism was achieved by a 13 V-J model. Blood also held most thyroid clonotypes expanded beyond 0.001.

Trimming cost V 1 base and J 1 base, with 7 bases left between them. The CDR3 totals 14 residues. CDR1 is LGHDT, CDR2 YNNKEL, per germline (reference sequence). Regions amplified from RNA transcripts were the TCR beta CDR3 regions. An initial round of RT-PCR targeting the TCR CDR3 relied on the HTBI primer set. Using its own MiXCR run on the multiplex PCR reads, TCRdb lists one record per CDR3 protein. In the table there are roughly 420,000 distinct CDR3 sequences, less than 20% of which are singletons. This clonotype was seen a few times. What it recognizes is unknown. This chain joins TRBV3-1 and TRBJ1-2; a weak D match, TRBD1 (5 bases). What was sequenced was blood. The clonotype originates from a woman aged 18-35 years with Graves' hyperthyroidism. CDR3 amino acids: CASSQAQVNYGYTF. CDR3 in DNA: TGTGCCAGCAGCCAAGCACAGGTTAACTATGGCTACACCTTC.